These T cell receptor beta chains were read from a single sample in a study of blood T cells in healthy people across ages. TCRdb independently ran MiXCR on the 5' RACE reads; one entry per CDR3 protein. The repertoire holds approximately 940,000 distinct CDR3 sequences, with roughly 52% as singletons. Sequencing was carried out using blood. All receptors derive from a young man in good health. Each CDR3 is given with its conserved first and last residue. Fields, in order: D gene, V gene, clone size, J gene, CDR3 protein, CDR3 DNA. D genes are given only for firm matches. The listing skips clone size in some rows; elsewhere it reads once, few, many or a size class.

D gene: -
V gene: TRBV12-3/TRBV12-4
clone size: few
J gene: TRBJ2-1
CDR3 protein: CASSFLPGVMGQFF
CDR3 DNA: TGTGCCAGCAGTTTTCTTCCAGGGGTTATGGGGCAGTTCTTC

D gene: -
V gene: TRBV20-1
clone size: few
J gene: TRBJ2-7
CDR3 protein: CSAAEGDEQYF
CDR3 DNA: TGCAGTGCTGCGGAGGGGGACGAGCAGTACTTC

D gene: -
V gene: TRBV6-1
clone size: few
J gene: TRBJ2-5
CDR3 protein: CASGANSRGRQTQYF
CDR3 DNA: TGTGCCAGCGGGGCTAACTCTAGGGGTAGGCAGACCCAGTACTTC

D gene: TRBD2
V gene: TRBV7-9
clone size: -
J gene: TRBJ2-3
CDR3 protein: CASSAKLAGDTDTQYF
CDR3 DNA: TGTGCCAGCAGCGCAAAACTAGCGGGGGACACAGATACGCAGTATTTT

D gene: TRBD1
V gene: TRBV4-1
clone size: -
J gene: TRBJ2-7
CDR3 protein: CASSQDPTGGFYEQYF
CDR3 DNA: TGCGCCAGCAGCCAAGATCCCACAGGGGGATTTTACGAGCAGTACTTC

D gene: -
V gene: TRBV6-1
clone size: few
J gene: TRBJ2-7
CDR3 protein: CASSPSGRYEQYF
CDR3 DNA: TGTGCCAGCAGTCCTTCTGGGAGATACGAGCAGTACTTC

D gene: -
V gene: TRBV6-2/TRBV6-3
clone size: -
J gene: TRBJ2-3
CDR3 protein: CASSPDSQGLHTDTQYF
CDR3 DNA: TGTGCCAGCAGTCCCGACAGCCAAGGGTTGCACACAGATACGCAGTATTTT

D gene: -
V gene: TRBV27
clone size: few
J gene: TRBJ2-3
CDR3 protein: CASSLVFASTDTQYF
CDR3 DNA: TGTGCCAGCAGTTTAGTCTTCGCCAGCACAGATACGCAGTATTTT

D gene: TRBD1
V gene: TRBV5-1
clone size: -
J gene: TRBJ1-1
CDR3 protein: CASSLVAGGYTEAFF
CDR3 DNA: TGCGCCAGCAGCTTGGTGGCAGGGGGTTACACTGAAGCTTTCTTT

D gene: TRBD1
V gene: TRBV7-8
clone size: few
J gene: TRBJ1-2
CDR3 protein: CASSTGQTWGYGYTF
CDR3 DNA: TGTGCCAGCAGCACGGGACAGACCTGGGGCTATGGCTACACCTTC

D gene: TRBD2
V gene: TRBV3-1
clone size: -
J gene: TRBJ2-5
CDR3 protein: CASSQYTRTRGTQYF
CDR3 DNA: TGTGCCAGCAGCCAGTATACTAGGACTAGAGGGACCCAGTACTTC

D gene: TRBD1
V gene: TRBV6-2/TRBV6-3
clone size: -
J gene: TRBJ1-5
CDR3 protein: CASHDREGLSNQPQHF
CDR3 DNA: TGTGCCAGCCACGACAGGGAGGGTTTGAGCAATCAGCCCCAGCATTTT

D gene: -
V gene: TRBV5-1
clone size: -
J gene: TRBJ2-7
CDR3 protein: CASSPEGSSYEQYF
CDR3 DNA: TGCGCCAGCTCCCCAGAGGGTTCCTCCTACGAGCAGTACTTC